This T cell receptor beta chain was obtained from a study of T cell changes during pregnancy in multiple sclerosis. The V and J ends lost 6 bases and 3 bases, in that order; junction bases with no gene match: 6. The CDR3 consists of 16 residues. Germline V gene lookup returns CDR1 MDHEN and CDR2 SYDVKM. This clone was recorded only once. TCRdb keeps only in-frame clones here, not all; method: immunoSEQ multiplex PCR. The data contain 70,000 to 100,000 clones, about 94% of them singletons. The rearrangement links TRBV28 to TRBJ2-5; 14 positions match TRBD2. The TCR comes from a female donor with multiple sclerosis, enrolled in a pregnancy study. Sequenced material: peripheral blood, taken in the third trimester of pregnancy. The CDR3 is CASRGMGLAGEETQYF. The CDR3 nucleotides are TGTGCCAGCAGGGGGATGGGACTAGCGGGAGAAGAGACCCAGTACTTC.